This paragraph covers one TCR beta chain sequence. Its antigen is undetermined. These data belong to a study of OX40 agonist ivuxolimab in advanced cancers. General study results and limits: Clonal expansion by week 6 occurred in CD4+ and CD8+ blood T cells (at 0.1 to 3.0 mg/kg).

Measured with immunoSEQ multiplex PCR; TCRdb has only the in-frame clones, and not every one. Among tens of thousands of clones listed, roughly 85% were seen once. The source of this sequence is an adult with an advanced solid tumor such as melanoma, head and neck, liver or kidney cancer. The sample consisted of CD4+ or CD8+ T cells sorted from blood, taken in a trial of the OX40 agonist ivuxolimab.

The CDR3 spells CASSLSGQSYTEAFF. In DNA form, the CDR3 reads TGTGCCAGCAGTTTATCGGGACAGAGTTACACTGAAGCTTTCTTT. The chain employs TRBV27 and TRBJ1-1; TRBD1 aligns across 7 bases. CDR1 MNHEY and CDR2 SMNVEV come from the germline V gene (reference sequence). The CDR3 is 15 residues long. Trimming removed 0 bases from V and 3 bases from J; junction bases left unmatched: 4.